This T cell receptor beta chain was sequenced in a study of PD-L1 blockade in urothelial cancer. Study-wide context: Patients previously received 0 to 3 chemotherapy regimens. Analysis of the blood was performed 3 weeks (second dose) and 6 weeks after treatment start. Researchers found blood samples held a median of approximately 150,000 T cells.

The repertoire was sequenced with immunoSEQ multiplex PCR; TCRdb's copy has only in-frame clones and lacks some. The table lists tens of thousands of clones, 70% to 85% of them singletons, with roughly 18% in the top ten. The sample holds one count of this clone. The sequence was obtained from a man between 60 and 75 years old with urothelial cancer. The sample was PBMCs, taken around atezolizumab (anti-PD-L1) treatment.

DNA for the CDR3: TGTGCCAGCAGCCCGGGTCCGGCAGATACGCAGTATTTT. It is translated as CASSPGPADTQYF. The J gene is TRBJ2-3, the V gene TRBV7-3, with unresolved D. The germline CDR1 and CDR2 sequences are SGHTA and FQGTGA. The V and J ends lost 5 bases and 4 bases respectively, with 10 bases between them. The CDR3 totals 13 residues.